What follows are 10 T cell receptor beta chains derived from one specimen sequenced in a study of blood T cells in healthy people across ages. The second PCR ran roughly 6 to 11 cycles with a sample-barcoded 5' primer and J-beta primers. TCRdb re-derived calls from the 5' RACE reads in MiXCR, one entry per CDR3 protein. The sample lists 850,000 to 1,300,000 distinct CDR3 sequences, under 55% occurring once. The sequencing sample was made of blood. These receptors came from a woman aged 55-69 years in good health.

The chain uses TRBV20-1 and TRBJ2-7; possible D gene TRBD2, 6 bases. The germline gives CDR1 DFQATT, CDR2 SNEGSKA (reference sequence). Trimming left V 6 bases short and J 2 bases short, with 17 bases between. This CDR3 contains 14 residues. The CDR3 loop reads CSALVGGSPYEQYF. The CDR3 coding sequence is TGCAGTGCCCTCGTTGGGGGGTCCCCCTACGAGCAGTACTTC.

The rearrangement uses TRBV28 and TRBJ2-3, with D maybe TRBD2 (5 bases). V was trimmed by 4 bases and J by 0 bases, leaving 17 bases between them. The CDR3 spans 17 residues. CDR1 is MDHEN, CDR2 SYDVKM, per germline. The CDR3 region has the DNA TGTGCCAGCAGTTCCGGGCTTCGTGGGAGTAGCACAGATACGCAGTATTTT. It specifies CASSSGLRGSSTDTQYF.

The chain uses TRBV6-5 and TRBJ2-3, with D maybe TRBD2 (6 bases). The V end lost 4 bases, the J end lost 2 bases, and 13 bases lay between the germline ends. Germline CDR1 is MNHEY and CDR2 is SVGAGI. The CDR3 contains 15 residues. The CDR3 nucleotides read TGTGCCAGCAGTTCCCGGGACTTACTCACAGATACGCAGTATTTT. Its protein is CASSSRDLLTDTQYF.

This chain links TRBV6-5 with TRBJ2-1; 10 bases line up with TRBD2. V shed 5 bases, J shed 6 bases, and the junction held 7 bases outside the gene matches. In germline, CDR1 is MNHEY, CDR2 SVGAGI. The CDR3 length is 15 residues. CDR3 sequence (DNA): TGTGCCAGCAGTCGATATCTAGCGGGAGCCAATGAGCAGTTCTTC. This encodes CASSRYLAGANEQFF.

The chain is built from TRBV4-2 and TRBJ1-6; D is perhaps TRBD1 (6 bases). Germline-derived CDR1 and CDR2 are LGHNA and YNFKEQ. The CDR3 has 17 amino acids. V lost 4 bases, J lost 4 bases, and 17 bases lay in between. The CDR3 DNA is TGTGCCAGCAGCCCTAGGGGGAGTAAATCGTATAATTCACCCCTCCACTTT. Translation: CASSPRGSKSYNSPLHF.

The chain joins TRBV12-3 or TRBV12-4 to TRBJ2-7; D perhaps matches TRBD2 (5 bases). The CDR3 totals 12 residues. The V end lost 6 bases, the J end lost 6 bases, and 12 bases lay between the germline ends. CDR3 residues: CASRYLGSEQYF. DNA for the CDR3: TGTGCCAGCAGGTACCTGGGGAGCGAGCAGTACTTC.

This clonotype is a singleton in its sample. This chain links TRBV20-1 with TRBJ2-3; D perhaps matches TRBD2 (5 bases). The CDR3 is 13 amino acids. V lost 3 bases and J lost 3, with 10 bases in between. CDR1 DFQATT and CDR2 SNEGSKA come from the germline V gene (reference sequence). The DNA for the CDR3 is TGCAGTGCTAGCGGGGTCAGTACAGATACGCAGTATTTT. Translation: CSASGVSTDTQYF.

V usage is TRBV4-2 and J usage is TRBJ2-7; 11 nucleotides match TRBD2. CDR1 LGHNA and CDR2 YNFKEQ come from the germline V gene. The V segment lost 4 bases and the J segment 7 bases; nucleotides outside the gene matches: 9. The CDR3 length is 15 residues. CDR3 nucleotide sequence: TGTGCCAGCAGCCCCCGGACTAGCGGGTGGGAGGAGCAGTACTTC. This encodes CASSPRTSGWEEQYF.

The chain carries TRBV6-5 and TRBJ1-2; unclear D gene. The length of the CDR3 is 11 residues. Germline CDR1 MNHEY, CDR2 SVGAGI. The V gene lost 6 bases and the J gene lost 7 bases, with 9 bases spanning the gap. The CDR3 here is CASSPGFGYTF. As DNA, the CDR3 is TGTGCCAGCAGCCCCGGCTTTGGCTACACCTTC.

The genes are TRBV20-1 and TRBJ2-3, with D possibly being TRBD2 (6 bases). Trimming pared 1 base from V and 4 bases from J, leaving 6 bases between. Germline CDR1 is DFQATT and CDR2 is SNEGSKA (reference sequence). This CDR3 has 12 residues. CDR3 in DNA: TGCAGTGCTAGAGGGGAGGCAGATACGCAGTATTTT. It yields the protein CSARGEADTQYF.